The 26 T cell receptor beta chains presented below share a single source sample, sequenced in a study of Graves' ophthalmopathy and Graves' hyperthyroidism. Amplified material comprised TCR beta CDR3 regions derived from RNA transcripts. An opening RT-PCR round employed HTBI primers and preceded a second-round multiplex PCR. TCRdb itself ran the multiplex PCR reads through MiXCR, one entry per CDR3 protein. The sample carries 1 million to 1.3 million distinct CDR3 sequences, about 40% recorded once. The sequencing sample was made of peripheral blood or thyroid tissue (not recorded which). These receptors were taken from an adult man with Graves' hyperthyroidism.

At least ten counts were recorded for this clonotype. The chain joins TRBV7-9 to TRBJ1-2; D might be TRBD1 (5 bases). V was pared by 1 base and J by 2 bases, with 8 bases between. Looked up from germline, CDR1 is SEHNR and CDR2 is FQNEAQ (reference sequence). The CDR3 is 14 residues long. Here the CDR3 reads CASSLVGPNYGYTF. The CDR3, as DNA: TGTGCCAGCAGCTTAGTGGGACCAAACTATGGCTACACCTTC. The full variable domain, its missing parts supplied by reference TRBV7-9 and TRBJ1-2, is DTGVSQNPRHKITKRGQNVTFRCDPISEHNRLYWYRQTLGQGPEFLTYFQNEAQLEKSRLLSDRFSAERPKGSFSTLEIQRTEQGDSAMYLCASSLVGPNYGYTFGSGTRLTVV.

The V gene is TRBV4-3, the J gene TRBJ1-1; no definite D call. The ends were cut back, 0 bases at V and 5 bases at J, with 13 bases in the middle. The CDR3 length is 15 residues. Per germline, CDR1 LGHNA and CDR2 YSLEER. CDR3 sequence reads: CASSQDPGVGTEAFF. The DNA for the CDR3 is TGCGCCAGCAGCCAAGATCCGGGTGTTGGGACTGAAGCTTTCTTT.

The chain links TRBV7-8 to TRBJ1-2, with D tentatively TRBD1 (5 bases). Deletions cut 6 bases from V and 3 bases from J, with 11 bases between. The CDR3 sequence is 13 residues long. CDR1 and CDR2 from the germline V gene are SGHVS and FQNEAQ. CDR3 in DNA: TGTGCCAGCAGTGTGGGACTGCACTATGGCTACACCTTC. Translating gives CASSVGLHYGYTF.

The V call is TRBV10-2, the J call TRBJ1-2; no reliable D call. V lost 2 bases, J lost 4 bases, and 14 bases lay in between. Germline V gene lookup returns CDR1 WSHSY and CDR2 SAAADI. The CDR3 contains 15 residues. CDR3 nucleotides: TGCGCCAGCAGTGAGCCGGGCGCAGTAATCTATGGCTACACCTTC. Encoded protein: CASSEPGAVIYGYTF.

This clonotype was seen at least ten times. The chain employs TRBV29-1 and TRBJ2-7; D might be TRBD1 or TRBD2, each matching 6 bases. This CDR3 spans 12 amino acids. V dropped 6 bases and J dropped 6 bases, with 15 bases sitting between them. Germline V gene lookup returns CDR1 SQVTM and CDR2 ANQGSEA. In DNA, the CDR3 is TGCAGCGTCCCGGGGGCGCGTGGCGAGCAGTACTTC. Amino acid sequence: CSVPGARGEQYF.

Ten or more counts support this clonotype. J is TRBJ2-5 and V is TRBV5-5; TRBD1 or TRBD2 may be the D gene (5 bases each). V lost 0 bases and J lost 3, with 15 bases in between. Germline-derived CDR1 and CDR2 are SGHKS and YYEKEE (reference sequence). The CDR3 extends over 16 amino acids. CDR3 DNA: TGTGCCAGCAGCTTGGCGGGGCGACCAGGGAAAGAGACCCAGTACTTC. Encoded protein: CASSLAGRPGKETQYF.

This clonotype was observed at least ten times. The chain has TRBV29-1 and TRBJ1-1; D might be TRBD1 (5 bases). V was trimmed by 5 bases and J by 0 bases, leaving 16 bases between them. CDR1 and CDR2 from the germline V gene are SQVTM and ANQGSEA. There are 15 residues in the CDR3. DNA of the CDR3: TGCAGCGTTTGGGACTTTACTGCCCTGAACACTGAAGCTTTCTTT. The encoded protein is CSVWDFTALNTEAFF.

The table lists this clonotype with many counts. J is TRBJ2-7 and V is TRBV7-9; 11 bases match TRBD2. The V and J ends lost 5 bases and 5 bases, in that order; junction bases with no gene match: 11. The CDR3 is 16 residues long. Germline V gene lookup returns CDR1 SEHNR and CDR2 FQNEAQ (reference sequence). The CDR3 loop is CASSIPSGTSGDEQYF. The CDR3 coding sequence is TGTGCCAGCAGCATACCGTCCGGGACTAGCGGTGACGAGCAGTACTTC.

This clonotype was seen at least ten times. CDR3 nucleotides: TGTGCCAGTAATCTAAGGCAGGGGGCTTCAGGTCAGCCCCAGCATTTT. This gives the protein CASNLRQGASGQPQHF. V usage is TRBV19 and J usage is TRBJ1-5; 8 nucleotides align to TRBD1. This CDR3 is built from 16 residues. V lost 7 bases to trimming and J lost 6 bases; unmatched junction nucleotides: 14. In germline, CDR1 is LNHDA, CDR2 SQIVND (reference sequence).

The chain uses TRBV29-1 and TRBJ1-1; 8 bases match TRBD1. The CDR3 is 15 residues long. Looked up from germline, CDR1 is SQVTM and CDR2 is ANQGSEA. Trimming took 7 bases from V and 0 from J; bases not matched to a gene: 10. The CDR3 DNA reads TGCAGCGGCCTCAACCAACAGGGGGTGAACACTGAAGCTTTCTTT. This translates into CSGLNQQGVNTEAFF.

This clonotype has a single count. V is TRBV6-1 and J is TRBJ1-4, with D possibly matching TRBD1 (5 bases). CDR1 and CDR2 (germline): MNHNS, SASEGT. Trimming removed 10 bases at V and 0 bases at J, with 9 bases between. The CDR3 has 13 amino acids. The CDR3 DNA is TGTGCCACGCAGACAGCAACTAATGAAAAACTGTTTTTT. Translating gives CATQTATNEKLFF.

The chain is built from TRBV28 and TRBJ2-7, with 8 bases aligning to TRBD2. In germline, CDR1 is MDHEN, CDR2 SYDVKM. J gave up 7 bases and V 5 bases, and 10 bases lay outside the gene matches. The CDR3 is 14 amino acids. CDR3 loop: CASSHVAGPPEQYF. DNA for the CDR3: TGTGCCAGCAGTCATGTAGCGGGGCCGCCTGAGCAGTACTTC.

The chain joins TRBV29-1 to TRBJ2-5, with TRBD1 identical over 12 bases. The CDR3 sequence is 16 residues long. Germline V gene sequence: CDR1 SQVTM, CDR2 ANQGSEA. V shed 1 base, J shed 5 bases, and the junction held 8 bases outside the gene matches. The CDR3 DNA follows: TGCAGCGTTGAAGGCGGGACAGGGGGCCTTCCGGAGACCCAGTACTTC. It codes for CSVEGGTGGLPETQYF.

The V call is TRBV25-1, the J call TRBJ1-1; 9 bases map to TRBD1. CDR1 MGHDK and CDR2 SYGVNS come from the germline V gene. V was pared by 3 bases and J by 0 bases, with 5 bases of the junction left unmatched. CDR3 length equals 16 residues. The CDR3 loop is CASSDGQGSMNTEAFF. CDR3 bases: TGTGCCAGCAGTGACGGACAGGGGTCCATGAACACTGAAGCTTTCTTT.

This clonotype was seen repeatedly, ten times or more. The rearrangement links TRBV5-1 to TRBJ1-2; 7 nucleotides agree with TRBD1. The CDR3 runs to 14 residues. The V and J ends lost 4 bases and 6 bases, in that order; junction bases with no gene match: 9. CDR1 SGHRS and CDR2 YFSETQ come from the germline V gene. The CDR3 sequence is CASSPKTGLNGYTF. The CDR3 bases are TGCGCCAGCAGCCCGAAGACAGGGCTGAATGGCTACACCTTC.

On this clonotype itself: This may come from a read error, since a much larger clone is one base off. This chain joins TRBV9 and TRBJ1-4; TRBD1 matches 7 bases. The CDR3 extends over 14 amino acids. The germline CDR1 and CDR2 sequences are SGDLS and YYNGEE. CDR3 nucleotide sequence: TGTGCCAGCAGTGAAGGACAGGATAATGGAAAACTGTTTTTT. Translation gives CASSEGQDNGKLFF.

This clonotype was detected many times. V is TRBV25-1 and J is TRBJ2-5; weak D call: TRBD1 (5 bases). V was cut by 3 bases and J by 4 bases, with 18 bases left in between. This CDR3 has 16 amino acids. Per the germline V gene, CDR1 is MGHDK and CDR2 is SYGVNS. The CDR3 reads CASSESSGPLGETQYF. CDR3 bases: TGTGCCAGCAGTGAGTCGTCAGGGCCCCTGGGAGAGACCCAGTACTTC.

This clonotype has only one observation. The rearrangement links TRBV29-1 to TRBJ2-5; tentatively, D is TRBD2 (6 bases). This CDR3 has 10 amino acids. Germline V gene lookup returns CDR1 SQVTM and CDR2 ANQGSEA. V was trimmed by 7 bases and J by 5 bases, leaving 8 bases between them. The CDR3 loop is CSGRVETQYF. The CDR3 DNA reads as TGCAGCGGGAGGGTGGAGACCCAGTACTTC.

The sample holds many counts of this clonotype. The chain couples TRBV20-1 to TRBJ1-6; D may be TRBD1 (5 bases). This CDR3 contains 14 residues. Germline V gives CDR1 DFQATT, CDR2 SNEGSKA (reference sequence). V lost 3 bases, J lost 7 bases, and 13 bases lay in between. In DNA, the CDR3 is TGCAGTGCTAGTGGCGCAGAGGGGAATTCACCCCTCCACTTT. It specifies CSASGAEGNSPLHF.

This clonotype was seen many times. This CDR3 is CASSDRVGNTEAFF. The CDR3 DNA reads TGTGCCAGTAGCGACAGGGTGGGGAACACTGAAGCTTTCTTT. This chain links TRBV19 with TRBJ1-1; 7 bases agree with TRBD1. With 6 bases clipped from V and 1 base from J, the junction kept 5 bases outside the gene matches. Germline CDR1 reads LNHDA; CDR2 reads SQIVND (reference sequence). The length of the CDR3 is 14 residues.

The gene calls are TRBV6-2 or TRBV6-3 and TRBJ1-5; 10 positions match TRBD1. The V segment lost 7 bases and the J segment 6 bases; nucleotides outside the gene matches: 6. Germline V gene data show CDR1 as MNHEY and CDR2 as SVGEGT. The CDR3 sequence is 14 residues long. CDR3 in amino acids: CASTRQGATQPQHF. CDR3 coding DNA: TGTGCCAGCACACGACAGGGGGCTACTCAGCCCCAGCATTTT.

To note about this clonotype: The conserved closing phenylalanine or tryptophan is absent in this CDR3, likely reflecting a read error. CDR3 nucleotides: TGTGCCAGCAGGGACAGGGGCCTTAGCAATCAGCCCCAGCATTCT. The encoded protein is CASRDRGLSNQPQHS. The gene calls are TRBV6-5 and TRBJ1-5; 9 positions agree with TRBD1. The CDR3 covers 15 residues. The V segment lost 6 bases and the J segment 0 bases; nucleotides outside the gene matches: 3. Germline loops: CDR1 MNHEY, CDR2 SVGAGI.

This clonotype was counted many times. The V and J genes are TRBV20-1 and TRBJ2-7; 7 bases fit TRBD1. The germline V gene encodes CDR1 DFQATT and CDR2 SNEGSKA (reference sequence). This CDR3 has 14 amino acids. J lost 6 bases, V lost 5 bases, and 13 bases had no gene match. CDR3 loop: CSADPYRGSGEQYF. CDR3 in DNA: TGCAGTGCTGATCCTTACAGGGGTTCGGGCGAGCAGTACTTC.

Worth noting for this clonotype: A single base separates this from a much larger clone, so it may be a read error. This sequence joins TRBV10-2 and TRBJ1-5, with D tentatively TRBD1 (6 bases). The CDR3 has 13 amino acids. In germline, CDR1 is WSHSY, CDR2 SAAADI. V shed 10 bases and J shed 6 bases, with 16 bases lying between them. CDR3: CATKAGGTQPQHF. The CDR3 DNA reads TGCGCCACTAAGGCTGGGGGCACTCAGCCCCAGCATTTT.

There are many counts of this clonotype. The genes are TRBV2 and TRBJ1-4; the match to TRBD1 covers 8 bases. Unmatched junction bases numbered 3, after V lost 2 bases and J lost 7 bases. Looked up from germline, CDR1 is SNHLY and CDR2 is FYNNEI. The CDR3 has 14 amino acids. CDR3 amino acids: CASSELGQGEKLFF. The CDR3 DNA sequence: TGTGCCAGCAGTGAACTCGGACAGGGTGAAAAACTGTTTTTT.

For the CDR3, the DNA is TGCAGCGCACTCGTCCTAGCGGGAGTCGCCGAGACCCAGTACTTC. Its translation: CSALVLAGVAETQYF. V gene TRBV29-1 combines with J gene TRBJ2-5; 10 bases map to TRBD2. Germline V gives CDR1 SQVTM, CDR2 ANQGSEA. V lost 7 bases and J lost 5; bases outside the gene matches: 13. CDR3 size: 15 residues.